This T cell receptor beta chain was captured by sequencing in a study of T cell responses to AZD1222 COVID-19 vaccine. Study results and caveats: Two AZD1222 administrations were followed by greater Spike-specific TCR breadth and depth.

Generated by immunoSEQ multiplex PCR, the TCRdb table keeps only in-frame clones and is missing some. The sample has 120,000 or so clones, 90% seen once. Notes on this clone: No antigen is known for it.

Germline-derived CDR1 and CDR2 are SEHNR and FQNEAQ (reference sequence). V was cut by 1 base and J by 4 bases, with 7 bases left in between. The length of the CDR3 is 13 residues. The TCR sequence derives from an adult in good health. Specimen: peripheral blood, collected on day 0 of AZD1222 vaccination. The rearrangement joins TRBV7-9 to TRBJ1-2; a weak D match, TRBD1 (6 bases). CDR3 nucleotide sequence: TGTGCCAGCAGCTTAGGGGACACCTATGGCTACACCTTC. It is translated as CASSLGDTYGYTF.